This TCR beta chain emerged from a study of CD4+ T cells in melanoma. Study-wide results and caveats: A reported correlation linked neoantigen-specific CD4+ T cells to CD8+, macrophage and B cell function. In melanoma, neoantigen-specific CD4+ T cells reportedly differed in differentiation state.

For this clone: Its antigen is unidentified.

V was cut by 6 bases and J by 4 bases, with 13 bases left in between. Germline CDR1 and CDR2: MDHEN and SYDVKM. This CDR3 comprises 15 residues. The table came from immunoSEQ multiplex PCR; TCRdb's copy has only in-frame clones and leaves some out. Among about 6,900 clones listed, around 71% were seen once. The genes are TRBV28 and TRBJ1-6; D not certain. Sequences were obtained from cells from a culture (not recorded whether cultured in vitro). The origin of this receptor is a human donor with melanoma. This CDR3 is CASSQSGGYNSPLHF. The DNA of the CDR3 is TGTGCCAGCAGCCAGAGCGGAGGGTATAATTCACCCCTCCACTTT.